This T cell receptor (beta chain) was sequenced for a study of blood T cell repertoires in COVID-19. V shed 7 bases and J shed 2 bases, with 5 bases lying between them. CDR3 size: 11 residues. The germline V gene encodes CDR1 LNHDA and CDR2 SQIVND (reference sequence). The assay was immunoSEQ multiplex PCR, and TCRdb's table has in-frame clones only and misses some. The sample has a few hundred thousand clones; roughly 80% are singletons. This clone turned up a few times. Source material: peripheral blood. V is TRBV19 and J is TRBJ1-2; D is undetermined. The clonotype was recovered from a human donor with acute or convalescent COVID-19. The donor label of this sample is uncertain. The CDR3 loop is CASKQNYGYTF. CDR3 DNA: TGTGCCAGTAAACAGAACTATGGCTACACCTTC.